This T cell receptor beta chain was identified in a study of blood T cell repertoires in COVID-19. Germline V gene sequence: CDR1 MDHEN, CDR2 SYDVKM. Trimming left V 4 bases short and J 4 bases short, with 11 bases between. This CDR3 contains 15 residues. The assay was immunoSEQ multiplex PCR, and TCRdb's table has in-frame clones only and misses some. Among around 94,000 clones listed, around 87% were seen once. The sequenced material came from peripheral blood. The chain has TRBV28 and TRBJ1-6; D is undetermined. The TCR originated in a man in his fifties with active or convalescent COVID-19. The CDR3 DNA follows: TGTGCCAGCAGTTCCCCGGGTCCTTATAATTCACCCCTCCACTTT. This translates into CASSSPGPYNSPLHF.